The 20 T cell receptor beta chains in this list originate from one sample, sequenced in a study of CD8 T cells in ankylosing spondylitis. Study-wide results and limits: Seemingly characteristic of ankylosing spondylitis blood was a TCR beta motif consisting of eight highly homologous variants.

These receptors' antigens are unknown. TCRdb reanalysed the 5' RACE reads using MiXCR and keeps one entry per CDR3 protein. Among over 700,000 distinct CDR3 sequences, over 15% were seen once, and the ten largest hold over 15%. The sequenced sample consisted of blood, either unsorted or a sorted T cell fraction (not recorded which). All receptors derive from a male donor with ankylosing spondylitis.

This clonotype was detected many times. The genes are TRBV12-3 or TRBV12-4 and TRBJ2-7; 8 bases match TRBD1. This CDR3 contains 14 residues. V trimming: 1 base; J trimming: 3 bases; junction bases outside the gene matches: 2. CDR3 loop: CASSLETGVYEQYF. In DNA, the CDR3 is TGTGCCAGCAGTTTAGAGACAGGGGTCTACGAGCAGTACTTC.

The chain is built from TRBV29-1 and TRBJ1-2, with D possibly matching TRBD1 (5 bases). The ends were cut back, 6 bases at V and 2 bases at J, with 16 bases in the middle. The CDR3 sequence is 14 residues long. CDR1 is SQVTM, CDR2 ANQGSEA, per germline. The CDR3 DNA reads TGCAGCGTGAATCAGGGAACAACAAACTATGGCTACACCTTC. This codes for CSVNQGTTNYGYTF.

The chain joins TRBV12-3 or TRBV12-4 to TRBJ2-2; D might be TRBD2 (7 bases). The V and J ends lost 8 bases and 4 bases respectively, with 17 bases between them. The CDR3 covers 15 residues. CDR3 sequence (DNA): TGTGCCAGCGGGCTGTGGGGGGGCGGCACCGGGGAGCTGTTTTTT. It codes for CASGLWGGGTGELFF.

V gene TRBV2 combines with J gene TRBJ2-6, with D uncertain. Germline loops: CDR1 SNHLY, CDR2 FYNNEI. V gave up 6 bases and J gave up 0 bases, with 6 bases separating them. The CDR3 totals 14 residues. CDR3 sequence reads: CASRAGSGANVLTF. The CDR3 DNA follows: TGTGCCAGCAGAGCCGGCTCTGGGGCCAACGTCCTGACTTTC.

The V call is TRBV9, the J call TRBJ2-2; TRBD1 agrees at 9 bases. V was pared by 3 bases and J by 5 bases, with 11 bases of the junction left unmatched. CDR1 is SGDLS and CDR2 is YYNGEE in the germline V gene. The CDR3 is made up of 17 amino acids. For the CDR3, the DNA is TGTGCCAGCAGCGCCCTCCCGGGACAGGGCTCTACCGGGGAGCTGTTTTTT. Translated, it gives CASSALPGQGSTGELFF. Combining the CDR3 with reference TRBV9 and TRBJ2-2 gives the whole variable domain DSGVTQTPKHLITATGQRVTLRCSPRSGDLSVYWYQQSLDQGLQFLIQYYNGEERAKGNILERFSAQQFPDLHSELNLSSLELGDSALYFCASSALPGQGSTGELFFGEGSRLTVL.

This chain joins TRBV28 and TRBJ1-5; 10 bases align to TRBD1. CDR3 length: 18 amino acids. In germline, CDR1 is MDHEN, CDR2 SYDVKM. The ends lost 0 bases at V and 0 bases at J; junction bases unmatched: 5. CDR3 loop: CASSLWTGGRGSNQPQHF. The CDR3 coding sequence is TGTGCCAGCAGTTTATGGACAGGGGGCCGAGGTAGCAATCAGCCCCAGCATTTT.

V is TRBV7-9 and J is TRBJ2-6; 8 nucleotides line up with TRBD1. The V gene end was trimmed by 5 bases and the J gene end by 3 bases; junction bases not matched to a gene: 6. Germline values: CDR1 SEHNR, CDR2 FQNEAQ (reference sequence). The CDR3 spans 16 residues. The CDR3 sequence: CASSPGQGNGANVLTF. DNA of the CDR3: TGTGCCAGCAGCCCCGGACAGGGCAATGGGGCCAACGTCCTGACTTTC. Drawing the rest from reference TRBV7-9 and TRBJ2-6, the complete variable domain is DTGVSQNPRHKITKRGQNVTFRCDPISEHNRLYWYRQTLGQGPEFLTYFQNEAQLEKSRLLSDRFSAERPKGSFSTLEIQRTEQGDSAMYLCASSPGQGNGANVLTFGAGSRLTVL.

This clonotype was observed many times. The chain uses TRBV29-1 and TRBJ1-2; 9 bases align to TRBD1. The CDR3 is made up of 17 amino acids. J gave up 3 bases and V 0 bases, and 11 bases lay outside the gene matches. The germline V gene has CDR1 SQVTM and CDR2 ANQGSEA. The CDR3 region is CSVEETPLQGAHYGYTF. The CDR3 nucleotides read TGCAGCGTTGAAGAGACACCCTTACAGGGGGCTCACTATGGCTACACCTTC. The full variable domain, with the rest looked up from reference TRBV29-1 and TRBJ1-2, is SAVISQKPSRDICQRGTSLTIQCQVDSQVTMMFWYRQQPGQSLTLIATANQGSEATYESGFVIDKFPISRPNLTFSTLTVSNMSPEDSSIYLCSVEETPLQGAHYGYTFGSGTRLTVV.

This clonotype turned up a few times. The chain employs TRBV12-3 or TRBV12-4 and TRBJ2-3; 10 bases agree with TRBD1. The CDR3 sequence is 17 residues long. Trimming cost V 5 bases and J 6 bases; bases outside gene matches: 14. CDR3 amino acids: CASSESDRGPLLDTQYF. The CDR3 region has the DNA TGTGCCAGCAGTGAAAGCGACAGGGGGCCCCTCCTGGATACGCAGTATTTT.

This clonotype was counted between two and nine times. CDR3 sequence: CASSLTAGQGFMEQYF. CDR3 bases: TGCGCCAGCAGCTTAACCGCGGGACAGGGGTTCATGGAGCAGTACTTC. The rearrangement joins TRBV5-1 to TRBJ2-7; TRBD1 matches 10 bases. The CDR3 runs to 16 residues. CDR1 and CDR2 from the germline V gene are SGHRS and YFSETQ. V was clipped by 2 bases and J by 7 bases; unmatched bases: 12.

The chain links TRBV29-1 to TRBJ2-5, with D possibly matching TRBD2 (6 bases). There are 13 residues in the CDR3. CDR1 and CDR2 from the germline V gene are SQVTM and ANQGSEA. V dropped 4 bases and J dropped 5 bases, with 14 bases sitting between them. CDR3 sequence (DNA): TGCAGCGTTGTAGCCCATGGGGGGGAGACCCAGTACTTC. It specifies CSVVAHGGETQYF.

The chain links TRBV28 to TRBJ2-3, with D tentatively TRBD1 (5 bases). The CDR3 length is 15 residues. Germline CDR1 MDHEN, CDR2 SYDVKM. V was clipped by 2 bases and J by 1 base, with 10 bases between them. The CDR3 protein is CASSLQGSGTDTQYF. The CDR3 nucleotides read TGTGCCAGCAGTTTACAGGGATCGGGCACAGATACGCAGTATTTT.

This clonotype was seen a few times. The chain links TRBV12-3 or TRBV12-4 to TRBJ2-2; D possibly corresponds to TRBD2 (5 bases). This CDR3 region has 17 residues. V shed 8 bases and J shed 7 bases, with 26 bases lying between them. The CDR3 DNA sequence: TGTGCCAGCCTTCCCGTCCCCGTCGGGATCTGGGGCGGGGAGCTGTTTTTT. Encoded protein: CASLPVPVGIWGGELFF.

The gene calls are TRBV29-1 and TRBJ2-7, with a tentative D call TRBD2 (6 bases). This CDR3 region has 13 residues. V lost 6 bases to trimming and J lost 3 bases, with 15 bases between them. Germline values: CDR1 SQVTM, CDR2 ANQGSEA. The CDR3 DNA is TGCAGCGTCATACTAGCTGATAACTACGAGCAGTACTTC. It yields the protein CSVILADNYEQYF.

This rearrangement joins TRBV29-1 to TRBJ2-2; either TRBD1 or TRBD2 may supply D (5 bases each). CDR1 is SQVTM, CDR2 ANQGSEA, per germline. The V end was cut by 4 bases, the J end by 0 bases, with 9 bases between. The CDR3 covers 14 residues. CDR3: CSVGGSSNTGELFF. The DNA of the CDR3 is TGCAGCGTTGGGGGGTCATCGAACACCGGGGAGCTGTTTTTT.

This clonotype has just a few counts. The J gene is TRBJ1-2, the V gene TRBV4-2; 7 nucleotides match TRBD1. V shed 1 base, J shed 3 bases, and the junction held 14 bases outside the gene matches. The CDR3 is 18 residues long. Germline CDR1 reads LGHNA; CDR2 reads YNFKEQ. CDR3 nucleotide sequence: TGTGCCAGCAGCCAAGCGACAGGGAACTCACTAGGTGACTATGGCTACACCTTC. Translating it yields CASSQATGNSLGDYGYTF.

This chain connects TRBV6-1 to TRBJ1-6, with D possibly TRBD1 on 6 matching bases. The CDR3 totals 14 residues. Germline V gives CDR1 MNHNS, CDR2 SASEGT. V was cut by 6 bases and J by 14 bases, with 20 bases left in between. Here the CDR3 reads CASRKQGTNGALHF. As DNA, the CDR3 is TGTGCCAGCAGGAAACAGGGTACCAACGGGGCCCTCCACTTT.

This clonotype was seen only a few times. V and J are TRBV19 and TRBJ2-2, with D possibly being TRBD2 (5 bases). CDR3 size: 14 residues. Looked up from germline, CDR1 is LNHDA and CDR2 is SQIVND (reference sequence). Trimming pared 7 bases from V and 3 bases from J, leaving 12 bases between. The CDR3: CASMGPRDTGELFF. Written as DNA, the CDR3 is TGTGCCAGTATGGGCCCGCGGGACACCGGGGAGCTGTTTTTT.

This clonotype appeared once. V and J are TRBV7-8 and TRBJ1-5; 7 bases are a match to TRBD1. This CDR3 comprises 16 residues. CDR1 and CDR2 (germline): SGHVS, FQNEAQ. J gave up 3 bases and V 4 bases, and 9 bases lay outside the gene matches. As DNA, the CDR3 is TGTGCCAGCAGCTCCAGACCGACAGGGAACAATCAGCCCCAGCATTTT. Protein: CASSSRPTGNNQPQHF.

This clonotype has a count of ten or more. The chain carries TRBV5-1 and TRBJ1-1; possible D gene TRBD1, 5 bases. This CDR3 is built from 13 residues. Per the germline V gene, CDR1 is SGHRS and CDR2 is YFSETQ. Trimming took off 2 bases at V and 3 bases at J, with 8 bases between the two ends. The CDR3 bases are TGCGCCAGCAGCTTCAGGGCGTACACTGAAGCTTTCTTT. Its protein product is CASSFRAYTEAFF.